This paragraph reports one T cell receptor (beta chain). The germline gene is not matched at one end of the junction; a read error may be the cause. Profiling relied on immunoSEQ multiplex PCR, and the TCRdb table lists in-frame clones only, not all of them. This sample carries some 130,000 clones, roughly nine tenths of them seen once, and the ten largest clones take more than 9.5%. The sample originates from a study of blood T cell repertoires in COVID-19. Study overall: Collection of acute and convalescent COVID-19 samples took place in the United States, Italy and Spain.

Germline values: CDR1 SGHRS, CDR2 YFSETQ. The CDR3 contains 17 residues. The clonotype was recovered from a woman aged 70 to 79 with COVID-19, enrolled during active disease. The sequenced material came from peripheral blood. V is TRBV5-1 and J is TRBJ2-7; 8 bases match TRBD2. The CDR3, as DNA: TGCGCCCGCAGCCCGGGGGGGGCGGGGGCATCCTCCTACGAGCAGTACTTC. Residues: CARSPGGAGASSYEQYF.